Each of the 17 T cell receptor beta chains below was sequenced from the same sample in a study of human T cells and chemical hapten exposure (dated by TCRdb to the early 2020s). The library was obtained by RACE. For sequencing, a NextSeq 500 was employed. TCRdb reworked the public reads: Q25 trimming with fastp, MiXCR clone assembly, productive beta chains retained. Entries are consolidated by CDR3 protein sequence, retaining the most common genes and DNA. The sample table records fewer than 200,000 distinct CDR3 sequences; around a quarter of these occur just once. The top ten hold approximately 2.3% of the sample. According to the study, the label for this sample's time point signals: patch test 3, about 24 weeks after DPC sensitization. The treatment or condition label of this sample denotes: therapeutic diphenylcyclopropenone sensitization with weekly scalp DPC. Sample: whole blood, taken in connection with sensitization to the hapten diphenylcyclopropenone (DPC). The receptors originated from a young woman with alopecia areata. Some clones in this sample may be carry-over from other donors' samples.

This clonotype was seen ten or more times. The chain carries TRBV5-1 and TRBJ1-5; 7 bases are a match to TRBD1. V was pared by 4 bases and J by 4 bases, with 2 bases of the junction left unmatched. CDR1 and CDR2 from the germline V gene are SGHRS and YFSETQ. The CDR3 is 13 residues long. The CDR3 sequence is CASSPQGNQPQHF. In DNA form, the CDR3 reads TGCGCCAGCAGCCCACAGGGGAATCAGCCCCAGCATTTT. Using reference TRBV5-1 and TRBJ1-5 for the parts outside the CDR3, the full variable domain is KAGVTQTPRYLIKTRGQQVTLSCSPISGHRSVSWYQQTPGQGLQFLFEYFSETQRNKGNFPGRFSGRQFSNSRSEMNVSTLELGDSALYLCASSPQGNQPQHFGDGTRLSIL.

This clonotype was observed at least ten times. V gene TRBV5-5 combines with J gene TRBJ1-4; D uncertain. CDR1 and CDR2 (germline): SGHKS, YYEKEE (reference sequence). This CDR3 is 16 amino acids long. The V and J ends lost 3 bases and 7 bases respectively, with 19 bases between them. CDR3 sequence reads: CASSWPSTALGEKLFF. The CDR3 region has the DNA TGTGCCAGCAGCTGGCCGTCGACTGCCCTTGGTGAAAAACTGTTTTTT.

This clonotype was counted many times. This sequence joins TRBV4-1 and TRBJ2-3; D might be TRBD2 (7 bases). The CDR3 has 15 residues. V lost 0 bases, J lost 5 bases, and 12 bases lay in between. Germline V gene sequence: CDR1 MGHRA, CDR2 YSYEKL. This chain's CDR3 is CASSQEQGREDTQYF. In DNA form, the CDR3 reads TGCGCCAGCAGCCAAGAGCAGGGGAGGGAAGATACGCAGTATTTT.

The V call is TRBV20-1, the J call TRBJ1-1; tentatively, D is TRBD1 (5 bases). This CDR3 is 13 amino acids long. Trimming removed 5 bases at V and 1 base at J, with 11 bases between. Germline CDR1 and CDR2: DFQATT and SNEGSKA (reference sequence). This chain's CDR3 is CSAPRTTNTEAFF. The DNA for the CDR3 is TGCAGTGCTCCCAGGACAACGAACACTGAAGCTTTCTTT.

The chain joins TRBV10-3 to TRBJ1-3; D call uncertain. Germline loops: CDR1 ENHRY, CDR2 SYGVKD. The CDR3 runs to 13 residues. Trimming removed 10 bases at V and 0 bases at J, with 10 bases between. The CDR3 DNA reads TGTGCCACCCAAACGAGCTCTGGAAACACCATATATTTT. Residues: CATQTSSGNTIYF.

This chain joins TRBV27 and TRBJ2-1; 9 bases align to TRBD2. Trimming removed 9 bases from V and 0 bases from J; junction bases left unmatched: 3. This CDR3 is 14 amino acids long. CDR1 is MNHEY and CDR2 is SMNVEV in the germline V gene (reference sequence). DNA of the CDR3: TGTGCCAGTTTTAGCGGGAGCTCCTACAATGAGCAGTTCTTC. The encoded protein is CASFSGSSYNEQFF.

This clonotype appeared a few times. The V and J genes are TRBV5-1 and TRBJ2-7; TRBD1 matches at 10 bases. J gave up 2 bases and V 4 bases, and 3 bases lay outside the gene matches. The CDR3 spans 14 residues. Per germline, CDR1 SGHRS and CDR2 YFSETQ. The CDR3 reads CASSTGTGAYEQYF. In DNA, the CDR3 is TGCGCCAGCAGCACCGGGACAGGGGCCTACGAGCAGTACTTC. The whole variable domain, remainder taken from reference TRBV5-1 and TRBJ2-7, is KAGVTQTPRYLIKTRGQQVTLSCSPISGHRSVSWYQQTPGQGLQFLFEYFSETQRNKGNFPGRFSGRQFSNSRSEMNVSTLELGDSALYLCASSTGTGAYEQYFGPGTRLTVT.

This clonotype was counted between two and nine times. This chain links TRBV5-1 with TRBJ1-1; D is possibly TRBD1 (5 bases). V lost 5 bases and J lost 5, with 19 bases in between. Germline V gene data show CDR1 as SGHRS and CDR2 as YFSETQ. The CDR3 contains 15 residues. The CDR3 DNA follows: TGCGCCAGCAGGAGGGGTTTGACAGCCGAAACTGAAGCTTTCTTT. Encoded protein: CASRRGLTAETEAFF.

V and J are TRBV27 and TRBJ2-3; 12 positions agree with TRBD2. The germline V gene has CDR1 MNHEY and CDR2 SMNVEV (reference sequence). The CDR3 totals 17 residues. With 7 bases clipped from V and 7 bases from J, the junction kept 15 bases outside the gene matches. The chain's CDR3 is CASTSRASGRASNTQYF. The CDR3 nucleotides read TGTGCCAGCACCTCGAGGGCTAGCGGGAGGGCCTCGAATACGCAGTATTTT.

The V call is TRBV30, the J call TRBJ1-6; no definite D call. CDR1 GTSNPN and CDR2 SVGIG come from the germline V gene (reference sequence). With 1 base removed from V and 12 bases from J, the gap between germline ends came to 19 bases. This CDR3 contains 15 residues. CDR3 amino acids: CAWSEDGISGRPLHF. CDR3 sequence (DNA): TGTGCCTGGAGTGAGGACGGGATCTCCGGGAGACCCCTCCACTTT.

The rearrangement links TRBV6-2 or TRBV6-3 to TRBJ2-1, with TRBD2 as a possible D gene (6 bases). This CDR3 spans 13 amino acids. V was pared by 5 bases and J by 7 bases, with 12 bases between. Germline-derived CDR1 and CDR2 are MNHEY and SVGEGT. DNA for the CDR3: TGTGCCAGCAGTGGCGACGGAGGGAATGAGCAGTTCTTC. It specifies CASSGDGGNEQFF.

The chain carries TRBV6-2 or TRBV6-3 and TRBJ2-4, with D hard to call. Germline V gene sequence: CDR1 MNHEY, CDR2 SVGEGT. The ends were cut back, 6 bases at V and 0 bases at J, with 12 bases in the middle. The CDR3 length is 15 residues. The CDR3 spells CASSDPPAAKNIQYF. CDR3 in DNA: TGTGCCAGCAGCGACCCCCCCGCAGCCAAAAACATTCAGTACTTC.

V and J are TRBV7-2 and TRBJ2-4; D gene unclear. Germline V CDR1 and CDR2: SGHTA, FQGNSA. Between the trimmed V and J ends, which lost 1 base and 0 bases, there was a span of 10 bases. The length of the CDR3 is 16 residues. The DNA for the CDR3 is TGTGCCAGCAGCTTAGAGTGGCGGCTAGCCAAAAACATTCAGTACTTC. It encodes CASSLEWRLAKNIQYF.

A few counts support this clonotype. CDR3 in amino acids: CAWSRVVTEAFF. The CDR3 DNA reads TGTGCCTGGAGTCGGGTGGTCACTGAAGCTTTCTTT. This rearrangement joins TRBV30 to TRBJ1-1; D uncertain. The CDR3 covers 12 residues. The V gene's germline CDR1 is GTSNPN and CDR2 SVGIG (reference sequence). The V end lost 2 bases, the J end lost 4 bases, and 8 bases lay between the germline ends.

This clonotype was found a few times. This chain uses TRBV7-9 with TRBJ1-2; weak D call: TRBD1 (6 bases). From germline, CDR1 is SEHNR and CDR2 FQNEAQ (reference sequence). Trimming took off 5 bases at V and 4 bases at J, with 17 bases between the two ends. The CDR3 has 15 residues. This CDR3 reads CASSAGHSRGYGYTF. The CDR3 DNA follows: TGTGCCAGCAGCGCGGGACATTCGAGAGGCTATGGCTACACCTTC. The whole variable domain, filled in from reference TRBV7-9 and TRBJ1-2, reads DTGVSQNPRHKITKRGQNVTFRCDPISEHNRLYWYRQTLGQGPEFLTYFQNEAQLEKSRLLSDRFSAERPKGSFSTLEIQRTEQGDSAMYLCASSAGHSRGYGYTFGSGTRLTVV.

The rearrangement links TRBV5-8 to TRBJ2-3; possibly TRBD1 or TRBD2 for D (5 bases each). With 0 bases removed from V and 11 bases from J, the gap between germline ends came to 16 bases. Germline-derived CDR1 and CDR2 are SGHTS and YDEGEE. This CDR3 has 14 amino acids. The CDR3 sequence: CASSLEGFGARQYF. Written as DNA, the CDR3 is TGTGCCAGCAGCTTGGAGGGATTCGGGGCGCGGCAGTATTTT.

The J gene is TRBJ2-2, the V gene TRBV20-1; D may be TRBD2 (5 bases). Germline V lookup: CDR1 DFQATT, CDR2 SNEGSKA (reference sequence). V was clipped by 4 bases and J by 7 bases, with 13 bases between them. CDR3 length equals 13 residues. This CDR3 reads CSANGKVGGELFF. The DNA of the CDR3 is TGCAGTGCTAACGGGAAAGTAGGCGGGGAGCTGTTTTTT.